This T cell receptor beta chain derives from a study of blood T cell repertoires in COVID-19. Study information: Specimens from acute and convalescent COVID-19 originated in the United States, Italy and Spain. Sample material is recorded as cDNA or gDNA derived from T cells, B-cell-depleted T cells, or PBMCs.

Per the original data handling: Nucleated cell counts were estimated from reference gene primer amplification. The assay was immunoSEQ multiplex PCR, and TCRdb's table has in-frame clones only and misses some. The V and J calls and clone size are taken from that table; D and trimming were inferred from the DNA. Of about 47,000 clones in the sample, roughly four fifths were seen once. J lost 1 base, V lost 4 bases, and 7 bases had no gene match. CDR3 size: 18 residues. The J gene is TRBJ2-3, the V gene TRBV5-3, with 15 bases that match TRBD2. TRBV5-3 belongs to the ORF category, with a function that is uncertain. The sequence was collected from a man aged 55-75 years with active COVID-19. The source material was peripheral blood. The CDR3 region has the DNA TGTGCCAGAAGCAGGACTAGCGGGAGGGCGTCTGGCACAGATACGCAGTATTTT. Translating it yields CARSRTSGRASGTDTQYF.